A single sample is the source of the 23 T cell receptor beta chains below, sequenced in a study of metastatic and nonmetastatic thyroid tumors. No treatment had been given to any patient before thyroid surgery. TCRdb re-processed the PCR reads through MiXCR. This sample yields about 30,000 clones, of which about 15% are seen a single time; roughly 4.2% belongs to the top ten. The sample comprised blood. The receptors derive from a female donor with papillary thyroid cancer or a benign thyroid nodule (not recorded which). Some clones in this sample may be carry-over from other donors' samples.

There are many counts of this clone. The chain combines TRBV11-3 with TRBJ2-1; no firm D call. CDR3 length equals 14 residues. The V gene lost 2 bases and the J gene lost 4 bases, with 9 bases spanning the gap. Germline-derived CDR1 and CDR2 are SGHNT and YENEEA. In DNA form, the CDR3 reads TGTGCCAGCAGCTTATCAACGGTATACAATGAGCAGTTCTTC. Protein: CASSLSTVYNEQFF.

With respect to this clone: At one end the junction does not follow the germline gene, possibly because of a read error. The chain is built from TRBV13 and TRBJ1-3; D unresolved. Germline CDR1 is PRHDT and CDR2 is FYEKMQ (reference sequence). The CDR3 runs 14 residues. The CDR3 nucleotides are TGTGCCATCAGCTCAAGGGTGCTTGGAAACACCATATATTTT. This codes for CAISSRVLGNTIYF.

This clone appeared many times. Different DNA sequences within this sample yield the same CDR3. The genes are TRBV7-9 and TRBJ1-2; 7 nucleotides agree with TRBD1. After removal of 5 bases from V and 7 bases from J, the junction contained 1 base not matched to a gene. The germline V gene encodes CDR1 SEHNR and CDR2 FQNEAQ (reference sequence). This CDR3 has 11 residues. CDR3 bases: TGTGCCAGCAGCCGACAGGGTGGCTACACCTTC. Protein product: CASSRQGGYTF.

This clone was seen at least ten times. This chain links TRBV6-1 with TRBJ2-1; 12 bases match TRBD2. The J segment lost 12 bases and the V segment lost 5 bases, leaving 5 bases of the junction unmatched. The CDR3 is 13 residues long. From germline, CDR1 is MNHNS and CDR2 SASEGT. The CDR3 loop reads CASSLAGGPRQFF. The DNA for the CDR3 is TGTGCCAGCAGTCTAGCGGGAGGGCCGAGGCAGTTCTTC.

The table lists this clone with many counts. This rearrangement joins TRBV19 to TRBJ2-7; D gene ambiguous. The V and J ends lost 4 bases and 4 bases respectively, with 8 bases between them. The CDR3 consists of 12 residues. CDR1 and CDR2 (germline): LNHDA, SQIVND (reference sequence). CDR3: CASSTAKYEQYF. The CDR3 nucleotides are TGTGCCAGTAGTACGGCAAAATACGAGCAGTACTTC. The whole variable domain, filled in from reference TRBV19 and TRBJ2-7, reads DGGITQSPKYLFRKEGQNVTLSCEQNLNHDAMYWYRQDPGQGLRLIYYSQIVNDFQKGDIAEGYSVSREKKESFPLTVTSAQKNPTAFYLCASSTAKYEQYFGPGTRLTVT.

This clone was seen ten or more times. The rearrangement uses TRBV7-7 and TRBJ2-1; either TRBD1 or TRBD2 may fit D (5 bases each). The CDR3 is 19 residues long. V lost 4 bases and J 0 bases, leaving 22 bases between the germline ends. Looked up from germline, CDR1 is SSHAT and CDR2 is FNYEAQ (reference sequence). The DNA of the CDR3 is TGTGCCAGCAGCTCTTCGGGACGGGCGGAGCCCCCCTCCTACAATGAGCAGTTCTTC. As protein: CASSSSGRAEPPSYNEQFF.

This clone was observed many times. This sequence joins TRBV5-1 and TRBJ1-1; D is unresolved. The germline V and J ends were trimmed by 0 bases and 4 bases, with 7 bases remaining between them. Germline loops: CDR1 SGHRS, CDR2 YFSETQ. The CDR3 consists of 13 residues. The CDR3, as DNA: TGCGCCAGCAGCTTGGAGCGGAGCACTGAAGCTTTCTTT. This encodes CASSLERSTEAFF.

Details on this clone: This may be a read error: a much more frequent sequence differs by one nucleotide. The chain uses TRBV29-1 and TRBJ2-7; D not certain. V was shortened by 4 bases and J by 1 base, with 11 bases between the two germline ends. This CDR3 comprises 13 residues. Germline values: CDR1 SQVTM, CDR2 ANQGSEA. The CDR3 region has the DNA TGCAGCGTTGTGGGCCGGAAATCCTACGAGCAGTACTTC. The encoded protein is CSVVGRKSYEQYF.

The table lists this clone with many counts. The chain employs TRBV2 and TRBJ2-7; TRBD1 or TRBD2 may be the D gene (5 bases each). The length of the CDR3 is 13 residues. V was pared by 4 bases and J by 2 bases, with 9 bases between. The germline CDR1 and CDR2 sequences are SNHLY and FYNNEI. CDR3 residues: CASSGDGTYEQYF. As DNA, the CDR3 is TGTGCCAGCAGTGGGGACGGCACCTACGAGCAGTACTTC.

In this sample, this clone turned up many times. The chain recombines TRBV11-3 with TRBJ2-5; tentative D call: TRBD2 (6 bases). The CDR3 is 19 amino acids. Trimming pared 1 base from V and 1 base from J, leaving 22 bases between. Germline V CDR1 and CDR2: SGHNT, YENEEA. The CDR3 DNA is TGTGCCAGCAGCTTAGGCGGTAGCGGATTAGGGCCCCTCCAAGAGACCCAGTACTTC. Amino acid sequence: CASSLGGSGLGPLQETQYF.

This clone turned up a few times. A read error may be the cause here, since a much bigger clone is one base away. Other DNA sequences in the same sample also yield this CDR3. The chain carries TRBV7-9 and TRBJ2-5, with D possibly TRBD1 on 5 matching bases. CDR3 length equals 17 residues. CDR1 SEHNR and CDR2 FQNEAQ come from the germline V gene (reference sequence). The CDR3 protein is CASSLAVTRRGEETRYF. The CDR3 coding sequence is TGTGCCAGCAGCTTGGCGGTGACAAGAAGGGGTGAAGAGACCCGGTACTTC.

Many counts were recorded for this clone. The chain recombines TRBV2 with TRBJ2-5; 12 bases are shared with TRBD1. V shed 4 bases and J 6 bases; nucleotides not matched to a gene: 6. The germline gives CDR1 SNHLY, CDR2 FYNNEI. The CDR3 sequence is 15 residues long. The CDR3 is CASSGLGTGGQTQYF. In nucleotides, the CDR3 is TGTGCCAGCAGTGGGTTAGGGACAGGGGGCCAGACCCAGTACTTC. Based on the CDR3 plus reference TRBV2 and TRBJ2-5, the full variable domain is EPEVTQTPSHQVTQMGQEVILRCVPISNHLYFYWYRQILGQKVEFLVSFYNNEISEKSEIFDDQFSVERPDGSNFTLKIRSTKLEDSAMYFCASSGLGTGGQTQYFGPGTRLLVL.

Comment on this clone: With a much larger clone just one base away, this may be a read error. This chain connects TRBV3-1 to TRBJ2-5, with 14 bases identical to TRBD2. CDR1 is LGHDT, CDR2 YNNKEL, per germline (reference sequence). This CDR3 contains 16 residues. The CDR3 region is CASSRGTSGSSETEYF. The CDR3 nucleotides are TGTGCCAGCAGCCGAGGGACTAGCGGGAGTTCGGAGACCGAGTACTTC.

In this sample, this clone turned up many times. This chain connects TRBV28 to TRBJ2-1; no clear D gene. V lost 1 base, J lost 4 bases, and 14 bases lay in between. CDR1 and CDR2 (germline): MDHEN, SYDVKM. The CDR3 is 16 amino acids. CDR3 region: CASSLSLVLQYNEQFF. CDR3 nucleotide sequence: TGTGCCAGCAGTTTATCCTTGGTCCTCCAATACAATGAGCAGTTCTTC.

Of note for this clone: At one of its ends the junction is not consistent with the germline gene, which may arise from a read error. CDR3 region: CARKAARSTDKQYF. The CDR3 nucleotides are TGTGCCAGAAAGGCAGCCCGCAGCACAGATAAGCAGTATTTT. V gene TRBV27 combines with J gene TRBJ2-3; no clear D gene. The CDR3 runs to 14 residues. Germline CDR1 and CDR2: MNHEY and SMNVEV (reference sequence).

This clone was observed many times. V is TRBV7-2 and J is TRBJ1-5; D is possibly TRBD1 (6 bases). CDR1 is SGHTA, CDR2 FQGNSA, per germline. Trimming stripped 9 bases from V and 2 bases from J, with 17 bases between. The CDR3 spans 15 residues. CDR3 residues: CASSLGGAGNQPQHF. The CDR3 nucleotides read TGTGCCAGTTCTCTTGGGGGGGCTGGCAATCAGCCCCAGCATTTT.

V and J are TRBV24-1 and TRBJ1-2; TRBD1 agrees at 7 bases. The V gene end was trimmed by 3 bases and the J gene end by 4 bases; junction bases not matched to a gene: 1. The CDR3 has 13 residues. Germline V gene lookup returns CDR1 KGHDR and CDR2 SFDVKD. CDR3 DNA sequence: TGTGCCACCAGTGATGGGACAGCCTATGGCTACACCTTC. Its protein product is CATSDGTAYGYTF.

This clone was recorded a few times. This chain links TRBV3-1 with TRBJ1-1; perhaps TRBD1 as D (6 bases). The CDR3 loop spans 13 amino acids. Germline-derived CDR1 and CDR2 are LGHDT and YNNKEL (reference sequence). V lost 3 bases and J 11 bases, leaving 16 bases between the germline ends. CDR3 bases: TGTGCCAGCAGCCATCCGGGACATTCGGGTGCTTTCTTT. Protein product: CASSHPGHSGAFF.

This clone was recorded many times. DNA of the CDR3: TGTGCCAGCAGGGGCCCTCCCGCGACTAGCGGACCGACAGTGGGCTACAATGAGCAGTTCTTC. It yields the protein CASRGPPATSGPTVGYNEQFF. The chain combines TRBV7-2 with TRBJ2-1; 9 bases are shared with TRBD2. CDR1 and CDR2 (germline): SGHTA, FQGNSA. J gave up 3 bases and V 6 bases, and 24 bases lay outside the gene matches. The CDR3 is 21 residues long.

This clone has ten or more counts. V and J are TRBV28 and TRBJ1-5; TRBD1 aligns across 9 bases. V shed 5 bases and J 3 bases; nucleotides not matched to a gene: 8. The germline CDR1 and CDR2 sequences are MDHEN and SYDVKM. This CDR3 has 16 amino acids. The CDR3 protein is CASSPGQGLFNQPQHF. As DNA, the CDR3 is TGTGCCAGCAGTCCGGGACAGGGACTTTTCAATCAGCCCCAGCATTTT.

This clone has ten or more counts. V usage is TRBV5-1 and J usage is TRBJ2-5; D is uncertain. Per germline, CDR1 SGHRS and CDR2 YFSETQ. This CDR3 spans 11 amino acids. The V end was cut by 2 bases, the J end by 2 bases, with 1 base between. CDR3 amino acids: CASSFQETQYF. The CDR3 region has the DNA TGCGCCAGCAGCTTTCAAGAGACCCAGTACTTC.

This clone was seen many times. The chain joins TRBV18 to TRBJ2-1, with 8 bases fitting TRBD1. Looked up from germline, CDR1 is KGHSH and CDR2 is LQKENI. Trimming cost V 5 bases and J 3 bases; bases outside gene matches: 9. This CDR3 is 16 amino acids long. The CDR3 loop reads CASSRNRGSFYNEQFF. The CDR3 DNA sequence: TGTGCCAGCTCAAGGAACAGGGGGAGTTTCTACAATGAGCAGTTCTTC.

The chain is built from TRBV30 and TRBJ2-7, with D hard to call. CDR1 GTSNPN and CDR2 SVGIG come from the germline V gene (reference sequence). The CDR3 contains 14 residues. Trimming shortened V by 4 bases and J by 0 bases, and 13 bases separated the two germline ends. In DNA, the CDR3 is TGTGCCTGGAAAACGGACCGCCGCTCCTACGAGCAGTACTTC. Translating it yields CAWKTDRRSYEQYF.